The clone carrying this T cell receptor (beta chain) has at least ten counts. What it binds is not known. Amplification of TCR beta CDR3 regions used RNA as the template. HTBI primers were the set used in a first-round RT-PCR of the TCR CDR3. TCRdb analysed the multiplex PCR reads with MiXCR anew, one entry per CDR3 protein. The data show about 49,000 distinct CDR3 sequences, roughly 50% seen once. The CDR3 extends over 14 amino acids. Trimming left V 3 bases short and J 4 bases short, with 13 bases between. CDR1 is DFQATT and CDR2 is SNEGSKA in the germline V gene (reference sequence). This specimen belongs to a study of T cells in Graves' hyperthyroidism and ophthalmopathy. Study-level points and caveats: Separation of ophthalmopathy from stable hyperthyroidism was achieved by a 13 V-J model.

Stable Graves' hyperthyroidism meant no ophthalmopathy progression within 18 months. Reasons for excluding patients were uncontrolled infection, other autoimmune disease, pregnancy or lactation. Clinical symptoms, serum thyroxine, TRAb, thyroid ultrasound and orbital computed tomography informed diagnoses. The gene calls are TRBV20-1 and TRBJ1-5; no definite D call. Sequencing was carried out using peripheral blood or thyroid tissue (not recorded which). This TCR came from a man aged 18-30 years with Graves' hyperthyroidism. CDR3 DNA: TGCAGTGCTAGCCGATTTCGGGGAAATCAGCCCCAGCATTTT. Translation gives CSASRFRGNQPQHF.